Below are 12 T cell receptor beta chains sequenced from a single sample in a study of blood T cell repertoires in COVID-19. Data came from immunoSEQ multiplex PCR; TCRdb stores just in-frame clones and leaves some out. This table holds roughly 150,000 clones, 70% to 90% found once. The material sequenced was peripheral blood. These TCRs come from a woman aged 60-75 years with COVID-19, enrolled during active disease.

V and J are TRBV18 and TRBJ1-2, with D possibly TRBD1 on 5 matching bases. The CDR3 totals 15 residues. Germline values: CDR1 KGHSH, CDR2 LQKENI. Trimming removed 3 bases at V and 1 base at J, with 12 bases between. The CDR3 nucleotides are TGTGCCAGCTCACCGGCGGGGACGGTTAACTATGGCTACACCTTC. Its protein is CASSPAGTVNYGYTF.

The chain is built from TRBV7-9 and TRBJ2-1; 11 nucleotides align to TRBD2. The CDR3 loop spans 15 amino acids. V lost 5 bases and J lost 10; bases outside the gene matches: 10. CDR1 is SEHNR and CDR2 is FQNEAQ in the germline V gene (reference sequence). The CDR3 nucleotides read TGTGCCAGCAGCACTCGACTAGCGGGGAAGTCGGAGCAGTTCTTC. Translating it yields CASSTRLAGKSEQFF.

The rearrangement links TRBV5-5 to TRBJ1-5, with 8 bases that match TRBD1. The CDR3 length is 17 residues. V gave up 0 bases and J gave up 3 bases; unmatched junction bases: 8. CDR1 SGHKS and CDR2 YYEKEE come from the germline V gene (reference sequence). CDR3 bases: TGTGCCAGCAGCTTGGTTGCAGACAGGGGACCCAATCAGCCCCAGCATTTT. Translation: CASSLVADRGPNQPQHF.

Here the CDR3 DNA reads TGTGCCAGCAGCTTAGGAGTAAACATTCAGTACTTC. This codes for CASSLGVNIQYF. The chain employs TRBV11-2 and TRBJ2-4; D uncertain. The germline V gene has CDR1 SGHAT and CDR2 FQNNGV. The CDR3 sequence is 12 residues long. V gave up 1 base and J gave up 6 bases, with 4 bases separating them. Variable domain in full (rest from reference TRBV11-2 and TRBJ2-4): EAGVAQSPRYKIIEKRQSVAFWCNPISGHATLYWYQQILGQGPKLLIQFQNNGVVDDSQLPKDRFSAERLKGVDSTLKIQPAKLEDSAVYLCASSLGVNIQYFGAGTRLSVL.

CDR3 coding DNA: TGCGCCAGCAGCCAAGTTGGGACAGGTAACAATCAGCCCCAGCATTTT. Protein product: CASSQVGTGNNQPQHF. This chain uses TRBV4-1 with TRBJ1-5, with 8 positions matching TRBD1. CDR1 MGHRA and CDR2 YSYEKL come from the germline V gene. The CDR3 is made up of 16 amino acids. V was pared by 1 base and J by 3 bases, with 5 bases of the junction left unmatched.

The V gene is TRBV4-1, the J gene TRBJ2-7; 7 positions match TRBD1. The CDR3 extends over 15 amino acids. CDR1 is MGHRA and CDR2 is YSYEKL in the germline V gene. The trim removed 4 bases at V and 3 bases at J, leaving 9 bases unmatched. The CDR3 region is CASSLIQGNFYEQYF. CDR3 in DNA: TGCGCCAGCAGCCTCATACAGGGGAATTTCTACGAGCAGTACTTC.

This chain joins TRBV4-1 and TRBJ1-3; D possibly corresponds to TRBD1 (6 bases). Germline V gives CDR1 MGHRA, CDR2 YSYEKL. The CDR3 sequence is 14 residues long. Between the trimmed V and J ends, which lost 4 bases and 0 bases, there was a span of 7 bases. The CDR3 DNA follows: TGCGCCAGCAGCCTACAGGGCTCTGGAAACACCATATATTTT. It is translated as CASSLQGSGNTIYF.

The rearrangement uses TRBV6-5 and TRBJ1-2; D is perhaps TRBD1 (6 bases). V was shortened by 6 bases and J by 0 bases, with 14 bases between the two germline ends. Germline CDR1 and CDR2: MNHEY and SVGAGI. The CDR3 consists of 15 residues. Here the CDR3 reads CASRPSGTTNYGYTF. The CDR3 nucleotides are TGTGCCAGCAGACCCTCCGGGACAACTAACTATGGCTACACCTTC.

J is TRBJ2-2 and V is TRBV7-2; 9 positions match TRBD1. The CDR3 covers 14 residues. Germline V gene sequence: CDR1 SGHTA, CDR2 FQGNSA. V was clipped by 5 bases and J by 7 bases; unmatched bases: 5. The CDR3 reads CASSRTGGGGELFF. The CDR3 DNA reads TGTGCCAGCAGCCGCACAGGGGGCGGCGGGGAGCTGTTTTTT.

The chain links TRBV24-1 to TRBJ2-1, with 9 bases identical to TRBD1. This CDR3 contains 15 residues. Germline values: CDR1 KGHDR, CDR2 SFDVKD. The ends lost 6 bases at V and 4 bases at J; junction bases unmatched: 6. The CDR3 protein is CATSYTGGSYNEQFF. The CDR3 DNA sequence: TGTGCCACCAGTTACACAGGGGGCTCGTACAATGAGCAGTTCTTC.

The genes are TRBV19 and TRBJ2-1; a weak D match, TRBD2 (6 bases). CDR1 is LNHDA, CDR2 SQIVND, per germline (reference sequence). Deletions cut 4 bases from V and 3 bases from J, with 7 bases between. This CDR3 is 13 amino acids long. CDR3 nucleotide sequence: TGTGCCAGTAGTACGCGGGGCTACAATGAGCAGTTCTTC. Protein: CASSTRGYNEQFF.

This chain connects TRBV24-1 to TRBJ2-1; TRBD2 matches at 8 bases. Trimming at V came to 2 bases and at J to 6 bases, leaving 8 bases not matched to a gene. The CDR3 covers 16 residues. CDR1 and CDR2 from the germline V gene are KGHDR and SFDVKD. The CDR3 region is CATSDSGGGYSNEQFF. CDR3 nucleotides: TGTGCCACCAGTGATTCCGGGGGGGGTTACAGCAATGAGCAGTTCTTC.